Presented here are 27 T cell receptor beta chains from one specimen sequenced in a study of T cell responses to AZD1222 COVID-19 vaccine. TCRdb's copy holds only in-frame clones and misses some; the assay was immunoSEQ multiplex PCR. The sample carries around 80,000 clones, roughly 80% recorded once. Sample: peripheral blood, taken 28 days after the second AZD1222 dose. The source of these receptors is an adult who received the AZD1222 COVID-19 vaccine.

A note on this clone: The junction shows a germline mismatch at one end, possibly a read error. The chain couples TRBV29-1 to TRBJ1-2; weak D call: TRBD1 (6 bases). The CDR3 is 10 residues long. Germline CDR1 SQVTM, CDR2 ANQGSEA. CDR3 region: CSADGGGWAF. In DNA, the CDR3 is TGCAGCGCCGATGGGGGGGGCTGGGCCTTC.

The chain employs TRBV28 and TRBJ1-4, with D possibly matching TRBD1 (5 bases). Germline CDR1 is MDHEN and CDR2 is SYDVKM. The CDR3 covers 14 residues. Deletions cut 5 bases from V and 3 bases from J, with 10 bases between. DNA for the CDR3: TGTGCCAGCAGTCTGCGGGGGGCTAATGAAAAACTGTTTTTT. Translated: CASSLRGANEKLFF.

The gene calls are TRBV5-4 and TRBJ1-1; D ambiguous. With 2 bases removed from V and 0 bases from J, the gap between germline ends came to 8 bases. The CDR3 length is 14 residues. The V gene's germline CDR1 is SGHNT and CDR2 YYREEE (reference sequence). The CDR3 sequence is CASSFGRLNTEAFF. In nucleotides, the CDR3 is TGTGCCAGCAGCTTCGGACGGCTGAACACTGAAGCTTTCTTT. The whole variable domain, remainder taken from reference TRBV5-4 and TRBJ1-1, is ETGVTQSPTHLIKTRGQQVTLRCSSQSGHNTVSWYQQALGQGPQFIFQYYREEENGRGNFPPRFSGLQFPNYSSELNVNALELDDSALYLCASSFGRLNTEAFFGQGTRLTVV.

The CDR3 sequence: CASSPVGSTDTQYF. CDR3 DNA sequence: TGTGCCAGCAGCCCCGTGGGGAGCACAGATACGCAGTATTTT. The rearrangement links TRBV9 to TRBJ2-3; D unresolved. V lost 4 bases, J lost 0 bases, and 9 bases lay in between. This CDR3 contains 14 residues. Germline CDR1 SGDLS, CDR2 YYNGEE.

The rearrangement links TRBV29-1 to TRBJ1-1; weak D call: TRBD1 (5 bases). V was pared by 3 bases and J by 5 bases, with 13 bases between. Germline CDR1 is SQVTM and CDR2 is ANQGSEA. The CDR3 loop spans 13 amino acids. CDR3 nucleotide sequence: TGCAGCGTTGACGGGGGTGTTCGGACTGAAGCTTTCTTT. Amino acid sequence: CSVDGGVRTEAFF.

The chain couples TRBV7-9 to TRBJ2-2; no clear D gene. CDR3 length: 13 residues. Germline V gene lookup returns CDR1 SEHNR and CDR2 FQNEAQ (reference sequence). The V gene lost 3 bases and the J gene lost 6 bases, with 8 bases spanning the gap. CDR3 in amino acids: CASSLLGAGELFF. For the CDR3, the DNA is TGTGCCAGCAGCTTGCTGGGCGCCGGGGAGCTGTTTTTT.

The CDR3 coding sequence is TGTGCCAGCAGTTTATGGGGACGCAATCAGCCCCAGCATTTT. It is translated as CASSLWGRNQPQHF. The chain uses TRBV27 and TRBJ1-5; tentative D call: TRBD1 (5 bases). CDR1 MNHEY and CDR2 SMNVEV come from the germline V gene (reference sequence). The CDR3 spans 14 residues. V was clipped by 1 base and J by 2 bases, with 6 bases between them.

This chain uses TRBV7-2 with TRBJ2-1; possible D gene TRBD2, 6 bases. The CDR3 contains 15 residues. V dropped 5 bases and J dropped 5 bases, with 16 bases sitting between them. Germline V gene lookup returns CDR1 SGHTA and CDR2 FQGNSA. The CDR3 sequence is CASSPGGGDHNEQFF. CDR3 DNA: TGTGCCAGCAGCCCAGGAGGAGGGGATCACAATGAGCAGTTCTTC.

J is TRBJ2-5 and V is TRBV5-8; D gene unclear. V was shortened by 4 bases and J by 0 bases, with 16 bases between the two germline ends. The CDR3 is 16 residues long. Germline lookup yields CDR1 SGHTS and CDR2 YDEGEE. CDR3 sequence (DNA): TGTGCCAGCAGCCGGTCGTGGGGTTCCGACCAAGAGACCCAGTACTTC. Translation: CASSRSWGSDQETQYF.

The rearrangement joins TRBV19 to TRBJ1-1, with unresolved D. The CDR3 is made up of 13 amino acids. The V end lost 5 bases, the J end lost 0 bases, and 7 bases lay between the germline ends. Germline V CDR1 and CDR2: LNHDA, SQIVND (reference sequence). The CDR3 reads CASSQQLNTEAFF. The CDR3 DNA reads TGTGCCAGTAGTCAACAGCTGAACACTGAAGCTTTCTTT.

The genes are TRBV23-1 and TRBJ2-3, with D unresolved. TRBV23-1 is marked as an open reading frame, function uncertain. Trimming removed 4 bases at V and 4 bases at J, with 15 bases between. This CDR3 has 15 amino acids. CDR3 bases: TGCGCCAGCAGTCTAGGGCAGTTGGGCGCAGATACGCAGTATTTT. It is translated as CASSLGQLGADTQYF.

The chain recombines TRBV27 with TRBJ1-2; 8 positions agree with TRBD1. Germline lookup yields CDR1 MNHEY and CDR2 SMNVEV (reference sequence). This CDR3 spans 14 amino acids. The junction had 10 bases not matched to a gene; V was cut back by 10 bases and J by 3 bases. The chain's CDR3 is CATTRAGGDYGYTF. The CDR3 coding sequence is TGTGCCACCACCCGGGCAGGGGGCGACTATGGCTACACCTTC.

This clone came up a few times. This sequence joins TRBV5-4 and TRBJ2-3; 7 nucleotides line up with TRBD2. Trimming at V came to 0 bases and at J to 6 bases, leaving 1 base not matched to a gene. This CDR3 is built from 13 residues. CDR1 is SGHNT and CDR2 is YYREEE in the germline V gene (reference sequence). The CDR3 bases are TGTGCCAGCAGCTTGGAGGGAGGGGATACGCAGTATTTT. It encodes CASSLEGGDTQYF.

This CDR3 is CASSLSGLSYTGELFF. DNA of the CDR3: TGCGCCAGCAGTCTTAGCGGACTTTCTTACACCGGGGAGCTGTTTTTT. V usage is TRBV5-1 and J usage is TRBJ2-2; D is possibly TRBD2 (6 bases). The CDR3 length is 16 residues. V was trimmed by 5 bases and J by 3 bases, leaving 17 bases between them. Germline values: CDR1 SGHRS, CDR2 YFSETQ.

This chain connects TRBV5-1 to TRBJ1-3; TRBD1 agrees at 9 bases. CDR1 SGHRS and CDR2 YFSETQ come from the germline V gene. The CDR3 sequence is 15 residues long. Germline trimming cut 4 bases from V and 4 bases from J; bases unmatched to any gene: 6. The CDR3 reads CASSNDRGSGNTIYF. Here the CDR3 DNA reads TGCGCCAGCAGCAACGACAGGGGGTCCGGAAACACCATATATTTT.

The chain combines TRBV7-2 with TRBJ2-2; the match to TRBD1 covers 7 bases. V trimming: 5 bases; J trimming: 3 bases; junction bases outside the gene matches: 18. CDR3 length: 19 residues. The germline V gene has CDR1 SGHTA and CDR2 FQGNSA. CDR3 DNA: TGTGCCAGCAGCCTTATAAGGGTGACCGGGACAGCGTACACCGGGGAGCTGTTTTTT. Translating gives CASSLIRVTGTAYTGELFF.

The chain recombines TRBV28 with TRBJ1-5; maybe TRBD1 (5 bases). The length of the CDR3 is 16 residues. Per the germline V gene, CDR1 is MDHEN and CDR2 is SYDVKM. The V and J ends lost 2 bases and 3 bases respectively, with 14 bases between them. In DNA, the CDR3 is TGTGCCAGCAGTTTAGGGGGGATCGTGGACAATCAGCCCCAGCATTTT. Translating gives CASSLGGIVDNQPQHF.

V is TRBV2 and J is TRBJ2-2; the D is unclear. The CDR3 covers 13 residues. Looked up from germline, CDR1 is SNHLY and CDR2 is FYNNEI. V was cut by 3 bases and J by 8 bases, with 10 bases left in between. CDR3 DNA sequence: TGTGCCAGCAGTGAGGGTCCGATAGGGGAGCTGTTTTTT. Its translation is CASSEGPIGELFF.

This clone has just one count. The rearrangement joins TRBV30 to TRBJ2-3; 10 bases fit TRBD1. V trimming: 4 bases; J trimming: 3 bases; junction bases outside the gene matches: 7. The CDR3 has 15 residues. The germline CDR1 and CDR2 sequences are GTSNPN and SVGIG (reference sequence). In nucleotides, the CDR3 is TGTGCCTGGACCCGCGAGGACAGGGGGACAGATACGCAGTATTTT. It translates to CAWTREDRGTDTQYF.

V usage is TRBV12-3 or TRBV12-4 and J usage is TRBJ1-5; a possible D gene is TRBD1 (5 bases). The germline V and J ends were trimmed by 5 bases and 7 bases, with 9 bases remaining between them. The CDR3 has 12 amino acids. The CDR3 bases are TGTGCCAGCAGTCGGGGGGACCAGCCCCAGCATTTT. Amino acid sequence: CASSRGDQPQHF.

The rearrangement links TRBV9 to TRBJ1-3; D is possibly TRBD1 (5 bases). The length of the CDR3 is 15 residues. From germline, CDR1 is SGDLS and CDR2 YYNGEE. Trimming shortened V by 0 bases and J by 2 bases, and 9 bases separated the two germline ends. DNA for the CDR3: TGTGCCAGCAGCGTAGAGGCAGGGACTGGAAACACCATATATTTT. Protein: CASSVEAGTGNTIYF.

V and J are TRBV9 and TRBJ2-1, with TRBD2 identical over 7 bases. The germline V gene has CDR1 SGDLS and CDR2 YYNGEE. Losses at the gene ends were 3 bases for V and 2 bases for J; bases not matched to a gene: 14. The CDR3 covers 18 residues. Here the CDR3 DNA reads TGTGCCAGCAGCGCCCTCCGGGCGGGAGACTTTGCCTACAATGAGCAGTTCTTC. It codes for CASSALRAGDFAYNEQFF.

The rearrangement joins TRBV4-3 to TRBJ2-7; TRBD1 matches 8 bases. The germline V gene encodes CDR1 LGHNA and CDR2 YSLEER. V lost 0 bases, J lost 4 bases, and 20 bases stayed unmatched. The CDR3 extends over 20 amino acids. The CDR3 DNA reads as TGCGCCAGCAGCCAAGATCAGTTAGGCTTTTCCGGACAGGGTGTATACGAGCAGTACTTC. Protein sequence: CASSQDQLGFSGQGVYEQYF.

The V and J genes are TRBV11-1 and TRBJ2-1; the D gene is possibly TRBD1 (5 bases). Trimming pared 1 base from V and 1 base from J, leaving 11 bases between. There are 16 residues in the CDR3. Germline V lookup: CDR1 SGHAT, CDR2 FQDESV (reference sequence). Here the CDR3 DNA reads TGTGCCAGCAGCTTAGGGGGCCGGCAGTCCTACAATGAGCAGTTCTTC. This gives the protein CASSLGGRQSYNEQFF. Full variable domain (outside the CDR3, taken from reference TRBV11-1 and TRBJ2-1): EAEVAQSPRYKITEKSQAVAFWCDPISGHATLYWYRQILGQGPELLVQFQDESVVDDSQLPKDRFSAERLKGVDSTLKIQPAELGDSAMYLCASSLGGRQSYNEQFFGPGTRLTVL.

The rearrangement uses TRBV11-2 and TRBJ2-2, with TRBD1 matching over 7 bases. V lost 1 base, J lost 3 bases, and 8 bases stayed unmatched. Germline V gives CDR1 SGHAT, CDR2 FQNNGV. This CDR3 has 17 residues. CDR3 sequence: CASSLARGRVDTGELFF. As DNA, the CDR3 is TGTGCCAGCAGCTTAGCTAGGGGGCGGGTGGACACCGGGGAGCTGTTTTTT. The whole variable domain, remainder taken from reference TRBV11-2 and TRBJ2-2, is EAGVAQSPRYKIIEKRQSVAFWCNPISGHATLYWYQQILGQGPKLLIQFQNNGVVDDSQLPKDRFSAERLKGVDSTLKIQPAKLEDSAVYLCASSLARGRVDTGELFFGEGSRLTVL.

The chain couples TRBV5-8 to TRBJ1-5, with 12 bases aligning to TRBD1. The V gene's germline CDR1 is SGHTS and CDR2 YDEGEE. J gave up 6 bases and V 4 bases, and 8 bases lay outside the gene matches. The CDR3 extends over 16 amino acids. The CDR3: CASSRDRGRSVQPQHF. The CDR3 DNA is TGTGCCAGCAGCCGGGACAGGGGGCGAAGTGTTCAGCCCCAGCATTTT.

Sample share makes this clone medium-sized. The gene calls are TRBV6-2 or TRBV6-3 and TRBJ2-3; 7 nucleotides align to TRBD2. The ends lost 6 bases at V and 6 bases at J; junction bases unmatched: 9. The germline gives CDR1 MNHEY, CDR2 SVGEGT. The CDR3 length is 14 residues. CDR3 sequence: CASSLGLVGDTQYF. In DNA form, the CDR3 reads TGTGCCAGCAGCCTAGGACTAGTAGGCGATACGCAGTATTTT.